Listed below are T cell receptor beta chains from one sample, sequenced in a study of vaccination and CD4 T cells after COVID-19. From the PCR reads, TCRdb called clonotypes with MiXCR, one entry per CDR3 protein. This sample has approximately 12,000 distinct CDR3 sequences; approximately 61% occur once, and the top ten carry roughly 10%. Antigens for these TCRs are unknown. Specimen: CD4+ T cells from blood, cultured in vitro. These receptor sequences come from a human donor who had recovered from COVID-19. Both conserved end residues are part of each CDR3. The D gene is left open where the match is weak. The size of a clone is reported for some rows only, either as once, few or many, or as a class for expanded clones.

d_call: TRBD2; cdr3_length: 14; j_call: TRBJ2-5; v_call: TRBV20-1; clone_size: .; cdr3_nt: TGCAGTGCCCAGACTAGCGGGGGGCTAGAGACCCAGTACTTC; cdr3_aa: CSAQTSGGLETQYF
d_call: TRBD2; cdr3_length: 16; j_call: TRBJ2-5; v_call: TRBV20-1; clone_size: .; cdr3_nt: TGCAGTGCTAGACCCCGACTAGCGGGCGTCCAAGAGACCCAGTACTTC; cdr3_aa: CSARPRLAGVQETQYF
d_call: TRBD2; cdr3_length: 16; j_call: TRBJ2-1; v_call: TRBV11-2; clone_size: .; cdr3_nt: TGTGCCAGCAGCTTAATGGGACTAGCGGGGGTAGGCGAGCAGTTCTTC; cdr3_aa: CASSLMGLAGVGEQFF
d_call: .; cdr3_length: 16; j_call: TRBJ2-1; v_call: TRBV20-1; clone_size: .; cdr3_nt: TGCAGTGCCCCTGGGTACGGGGGTCTCTCCTACAATGAGCAGTTCTTC; cdr3_aa: CSAPGYGGLSYNEQFF
d_call: TRBD1; cdr3_length: 14; j_call: TRBJ1-5; v_call: TRBV20-1; clone_size: .; cdr3_nt: TGCAGTGCTAGAGCCGGGACAGGGAATCAGCCCCAGCATTTT; cdr3_aa: CSARAGTGNQPQHF
d_call: .; cdr3_length: 16; j_call: TRBJ1-2; v_call: TRBV6-1; clone_size: .; cdr3_nt: TGTGCCAGCAGTCAGCATTATCTCGGGGCTAACTATGGCTACACCTTC; cdr3_aa: CASSQHYLGANYGYTF
d_call: TRBD1; cdr3_length: 16; j_call: TRBJ1-2; v_call: TRBV5-1; clone_size: .; cdr3_nt: TGCGCCAGCAGCAGGCCGGGACAGGGGCAAGACTATGGCTACACCTTC; cdr3_aa: CASSRPGQGQDYGYTF
d_call: TRBD2; cdr3_length: 14; j_call: TRBJ2-3; v_call: TRBV4-2; clone_size: .; cdr3_nt: TGTGCCAGCAGACTAGCGGGAATTGAAGATACGCAGTATTTT; cdr3_aa: CASRLAGIEDTQYF
d_call: .; cdr3_length: 13; j_call: TRBJ1-5; v_call: TRBV2; clone_size: .; cdr3_nt: TGTGCCAGCAGGACAGAAAGCAATCAGCCCCAGCATTTT; cdr3_aa: CASRTESNQPQHF
d_call: TRBD1; cdr3_length: 16; j_call: TRBJ1-5; v_call: TRBV6-1; clone_size: .; cdr3_nt: TGTGCCAGCAGGGCACGGACAGGGGGCCGGGGTCAGCCCCAGCATTTT; cdr3_aa: CASRARTGGRGQPQHF
d_call: TRBD1; cdr3_length: 14; j_call: TRBJ1-1; v_call: TRBV19; clone_size: .; cdr3_nt: TGTGCCAGTAGCCGGGGACAGGGGCCCACTGAAGCTTTCTTT; cdr3_aa: CASSRGQGPTEAFF
d_call: TRBD2; cdr3_length: 15; j_call: TRBJ2-1; v_call: TRBV7-8; clone_size: medium-sized; cdr3_nt: TGTGCCAGCAGTTTTCTAGCGGGAGTCTACAATGAGCAGTTCTTC; cdr3_aa: CASSFLAGVYNEQFF
d_call: .; cdr3_length: 16; j_call: TRBJ2-1; v_call: TRBV10-3; clone_size: .; cdr3_nt: TGTGCCATCACCACCCCCACTAGCTCTTCCTACAATGAGCAGTTCTTC; cdr3_aa: CAITTPTSSSYNEQFF
d_call: .; cdr3_length: 12; j_call: TRBJ2-3; v_call: TRBV11-2; clone_size: .; cdr3_nt: TGTGCCAGCAGCTTCTCCATGGATACGCAGTATTTT; cdr3_aa: CASSFSMDTQYF
d_call: .; cdr3_length: 15; j_call: TRBJ2-2; v_call: TRBV19; clone_size: .; cdr3_nt: TGTGCCAGTACCTTCTTCAGGGTTGGGACCGGGGAGCTGTTTTTT; cdr3_aa: CASTFFRVGTGELFF
d_call: TRBD2; cdr3_length: 17; j_call: TRBJ2-2; v_call: TRBV7-8; clone_size: few; cdr3_nt: TGTGCCAGCAGCCTCAAACGACTAGCGGGAGGGTCCGGGGAGCTGTTTTTT; cdr3_aa: CASSLKRLAGGSGELFF
d_call: TRBD1; cdr3_length: 17; j_call: TRBJ1-6; v_call: TRBV6-2/TRBV6-3; clone_size: .; cdr3_nt: TGTGCCAGCAGTTACGAGAGACAGGGAAGCTCCAATTCACCCCTCCACTTT; cdr3_aa: CASSYERQGSSNSPLHF
d_call: .; cdr3_length: 14; j_call: TRBJ2-5; v_call: TRBV11-3; clone_size: .; cdr3_nt: TGTGCCAGCACCATTTATGGGGCGGGGGAGACCCAGTACTTC; cdr3_aa: CASTIYGAGETQYF
d_call: TRBD1; cdr3_length: 13; j_call: TRBJ1-1; v_call: TRBV25-1; clone_size: .; cdr3_nt: TGTGCCAGCGGGAGGACAGGGCTTACTGAAGCTTTCTTT; cdr3_aa: CASGRTGLTEAFF
d_call: TRBD2; cdr3_length: 13; j_call: TRBJ2-1; v_call: TRBV20-1; clone_size: few; cdr3_nt: TGCAGTGCTAGAGTCCCGACTAGCATGGAGCAGTTCTTC; cdr3_aa: CSARVPTSMEQFF
d_call: .; cdr3_length: 10; j_call: TRBJ1-2; v_call: TRBV6-1; clone_size: .; cdr3_nt: TGTGCCAGCAGAACTTATGGCTACACCTTC; cdr3_aa: CASRTYGYTF
d_call: .; cdr3_length: 16; j_call: TRBJ2-3; v_call: TRBV6-5; clone_size: .; cdr3_nt: TGTGCCAGCAGTTTTTACAGCAGCCGTCGCACAGATACGCAGTATTTT; cdr3_aa: CASSFYSSRRTDTQYF
d_call: .; cdr3_length: 14; j_call: TRBJ1-1; v_call: TRBV7-9; clone_size: .; cdr3_nt: TGTGCCAGCAGCCTCGGGACACAGAACACTGAAGCTTTCTTT; cdr3_aa: CASSLGTQNTEAFF
d_call: TRBD1; cdr3_length: 15; j_call: TRBJ1-2; v_call: TRBV6-2/TRBV6-3; clone_size: medium-sized; cdr3_nt: TGTGCCAGCAGCCAACGACAGGGATCGATCTATGGCTACACCTTC; cdr3_aa: CASSQRQGSIYGYTF
d_call: TRBD1; cdr3_length: 15; j_call: TRBJ1-1; v_call: TRBV5-1; clone_size: .; cdr3_nt: TGCGCCAGCAGCTTGGGGGGGACAGTGAACACTGAAGCTTTCTTT; cdr3_aa: CASSLGGTVNTEAFF
d_call: .; cdr3_length: 15; j_call: TRBJ1-6; v_call: TRBV19; clone_size: .; cdr3_nt: TGTGCCAGTTTGCCGGGACATCTCTTGGGTTCACCCCTCCACTTT; cdr3_aa: CASLPGHLLGSPLHF
d_call: .; cdr3_length: 12; j_call: TRBJ1-2; v_call: TRBV15; clone_size: .; cdr3_nt: TGTGCCACCAGCCCCGACAGGAATGGCTACACCTTC; cdr3_aa: CATSPDRNGYTF
d_call: TRBD1; cdr3_length: 17; j_call: TRBJ1-3; v_call: TRBV6-1; clone_size: .; cdr3_nt: TGTGCCAGCAGTGCCGACAGGGGTCCAAGGAGTGGAAACACCATATATTTT; cdr3_aa: CASSADRGPRSGNTIYF